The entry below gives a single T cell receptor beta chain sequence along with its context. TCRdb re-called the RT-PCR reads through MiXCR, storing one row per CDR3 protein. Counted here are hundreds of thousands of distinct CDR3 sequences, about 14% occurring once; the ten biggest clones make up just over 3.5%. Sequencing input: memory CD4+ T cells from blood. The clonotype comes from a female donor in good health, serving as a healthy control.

The CDR3 DNA reads as TGTGCCAGCAGCCACCCGAGGTCTAGCGGCACCTACGAGCAGTACTTC. Protein: CASSHPRSSGTYEQYF. This chain connects TRBV7-8 to TRBJ2-7, with 7 bases that match TRBD2. Germline assignment: CDR1 SGHVS and CDR2 FQNEAQ. This CDR3 is built from 16 residues. Trimming cost V 5 bases and J 2 bases; bases outside gene matches: 12.